One TCR beta chain is described in this entry. This clonotype has only a few counts. Its antigen is not yet known. It has no much larger one-base neighbor in the sample; base qualities were not kept. The germline V gene (reference sequence) supplies CDR1 DFQATT and CDR2 SNEGSKA. From the cysteine up to the phenylalanine, the CDR3 has a length of 14 residues. The entry retains the CDR3 DNA only, 42 bases that are in frame from base 1. V has 5 bases trimmed and J has 7 bases trimmed; junction bases matching no gene number 9. Library preparation was by PCR. The sequencer was an Illumina HiSeq 2500. TCR libraries were prepared with molecular barcoding, using unique molecular identifiers to normalize TCRbeta repertoire quantification. In-frame beta chains were kept once TCRdb had trimmed the public reads at Q25 with fastp and called clones with MiXCR. Each CDR3 protein gets just one entry, which takes the most common genes and DNA from the rows behind it. The sample has about a million distinct CDR3 sequences on record, 25% to 30% of them singletons. The biggest ten clones account for 28% of the sample.

These data originate in a study of T-cell reconstitution after alpha-beta-depleted transplantation in children (dated by TCRdb to the mid-2010s). Regarding the research as a whole: T-cell immune reconstitution after TCRalphabeta/CD19-depleted allogeneic hematopoietic cell transplantation in children was quantitatively tracked in the study by means of TCR repertoire profiling.

Points the paper makes about the study in general: In some patients, the high TCRbeta diversity seen at day 60 was put down to recipient T cells and intrathymic progenitors that had survived conditioning. About two months after transplant, the apparently early recovery of alphabetaT-cell counts reportedly depended on just several hundred clones that had expanded rapidly and came from non-depleted graft cells. Over the following months the frequencies of hyperexpanded clones went down, and after one year T-cell counts and TCRbeta diversity were mostly credited to newly produced T cells.

Sample treatment or condition, as interpreted from the label and publication: allogeneic hematopoietic cell transplantation with graft depleted of TCRalphabeta T cells and CD19 B cells. The transplant recipients were children given TCRalphabeta/CD19-depleted allogeneic hematopoietic cell grafts. The source is a boy under two years old who had a stem cell transplant for SCID, so the T cells may come from the graft donor. This sample comprised PBMCs, mostly from graft donor cells, obtained 360 days after TCRalphabeta/CD19-depleted stem cell transplant. This chain joins TRBV20-1 to TRBJ2-7, and TRBD2 matches 12 of the central bases. The nucleotide sequence is given as TGCAGTGCTTCAGGGCTAGCGGGGGGGAGGGAGCAGTACTTC. The encoded protein is CSASGLAGGREQYF.